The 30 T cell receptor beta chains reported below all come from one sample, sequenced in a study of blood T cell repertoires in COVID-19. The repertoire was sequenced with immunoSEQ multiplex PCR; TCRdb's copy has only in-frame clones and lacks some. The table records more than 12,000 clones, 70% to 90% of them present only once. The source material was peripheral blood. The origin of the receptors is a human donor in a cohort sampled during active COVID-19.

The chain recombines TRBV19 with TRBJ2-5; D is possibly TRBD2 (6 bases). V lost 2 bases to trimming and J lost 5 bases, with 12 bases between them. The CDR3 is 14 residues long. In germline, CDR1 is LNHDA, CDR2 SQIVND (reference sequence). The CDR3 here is CASSIKWGRETQYF. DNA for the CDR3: TGTGCCAGTAGTATAAAATGGGGGAGGGAGACCCAGTACTTC.

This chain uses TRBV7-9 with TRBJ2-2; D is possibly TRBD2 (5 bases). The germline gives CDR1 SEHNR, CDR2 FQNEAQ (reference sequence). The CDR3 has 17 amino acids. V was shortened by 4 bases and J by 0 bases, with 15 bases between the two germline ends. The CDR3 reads CASSSIAGKPNTGELFF. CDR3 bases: TGTGCCAGCAGCTCGATCGCGGGCAAACCGAACACCGGGGAGCTGTTTTTT.

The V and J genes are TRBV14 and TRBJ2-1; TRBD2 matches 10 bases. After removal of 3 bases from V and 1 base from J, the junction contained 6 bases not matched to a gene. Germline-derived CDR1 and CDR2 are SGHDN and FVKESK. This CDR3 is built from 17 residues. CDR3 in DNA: TGTGCCAGCAGCCATGGGAAGCGGGGGGGATCCTACAATGAGCAGTTCTTC. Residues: CASSHGKRGGSYNEQFF.

The CDR3: CASSQAEGRRGYTF. The DNA for the CDR3 is TGTGCCAGCAGCCAAGCGGAGGGGCGCCGGGGCTACACCTTC. The J gene is TRBJ1-2, the V gene TRBV4-2, with a weak D call TRBD1 (5 bases). The V and J ends lost 1 base and 8 bases respectively, with 14 bases between them. Germline CDR1 and CDR2: LGHNA and YNFKEQ. There are 14 residues in the CDR3.

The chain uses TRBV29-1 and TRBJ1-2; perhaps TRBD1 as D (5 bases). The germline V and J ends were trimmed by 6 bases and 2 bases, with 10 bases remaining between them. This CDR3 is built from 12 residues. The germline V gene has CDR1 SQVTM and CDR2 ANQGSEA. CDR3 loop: CSVGTSNYGYTF. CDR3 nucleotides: TGCAGCGTAGGGACTTCCAACTATGGCTACACCTTC.

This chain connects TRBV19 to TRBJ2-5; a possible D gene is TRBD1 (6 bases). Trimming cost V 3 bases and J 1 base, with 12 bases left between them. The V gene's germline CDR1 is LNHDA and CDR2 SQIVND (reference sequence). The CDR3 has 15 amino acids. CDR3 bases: TGTGCCAGTAGTATTACTGGACAGACCCAAGAGACCCAGTACTTC. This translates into CASSITGQTQETQYF.

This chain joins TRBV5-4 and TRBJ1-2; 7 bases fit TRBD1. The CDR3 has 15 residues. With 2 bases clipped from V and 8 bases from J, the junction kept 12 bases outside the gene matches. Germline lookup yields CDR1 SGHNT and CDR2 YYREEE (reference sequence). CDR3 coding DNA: TGTGCCAGCAGCTTAGTCTTAACAGGGGTAGGAGGCTACACCTTC. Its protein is CASSLVLTGVGGYTF.

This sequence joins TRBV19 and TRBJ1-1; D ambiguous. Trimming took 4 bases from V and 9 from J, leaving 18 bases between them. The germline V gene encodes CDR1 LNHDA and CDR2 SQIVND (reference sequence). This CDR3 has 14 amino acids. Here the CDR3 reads CASSTSADKSQAFF. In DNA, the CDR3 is TGTGCCAGTAGTACCTCCGCCGACAAATCCCAAGCTTTCTTT.

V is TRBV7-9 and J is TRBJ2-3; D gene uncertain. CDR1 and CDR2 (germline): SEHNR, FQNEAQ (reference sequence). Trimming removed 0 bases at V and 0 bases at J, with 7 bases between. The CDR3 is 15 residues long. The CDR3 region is CASSLARVSTDTQYF. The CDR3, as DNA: TGTGCCAGCAGCTTAGCCCGGGTTAGCACAGATACGCAGTATTTT.

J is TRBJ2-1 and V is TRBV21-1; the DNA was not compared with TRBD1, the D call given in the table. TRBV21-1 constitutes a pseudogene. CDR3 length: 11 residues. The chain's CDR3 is CSERRASEQFF. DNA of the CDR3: TGTTCGGAACGCAGGGCAAGTGAGCAGTTCTTC.

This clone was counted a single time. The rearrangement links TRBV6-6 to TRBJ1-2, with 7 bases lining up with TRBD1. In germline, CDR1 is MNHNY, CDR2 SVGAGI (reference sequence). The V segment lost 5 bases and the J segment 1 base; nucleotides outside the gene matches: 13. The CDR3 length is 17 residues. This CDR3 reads CASSRGQEGYFNYGYTF. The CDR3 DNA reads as TGTGCCAGCAGTCGCGGACAGGAGGGTTACTTTAACTATGGCTACACCTTC.

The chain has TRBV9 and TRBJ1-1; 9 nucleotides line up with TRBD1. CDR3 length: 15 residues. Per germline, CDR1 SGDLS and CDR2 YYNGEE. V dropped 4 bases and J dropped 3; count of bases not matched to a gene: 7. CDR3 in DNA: TGTGCCAGCAGCCCGGGACAGGGTACGGACACTGAAGCTTTCTTT. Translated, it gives CASSPGQGTDTEAFF.

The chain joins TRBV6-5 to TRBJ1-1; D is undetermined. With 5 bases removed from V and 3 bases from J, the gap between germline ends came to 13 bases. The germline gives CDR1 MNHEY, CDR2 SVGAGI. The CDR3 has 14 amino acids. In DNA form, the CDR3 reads TGTGCCAGCAGTCGCCGGGAAGCCCACACTGAAGCTTTCTTT. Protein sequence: CASSRREAHTEAFF.

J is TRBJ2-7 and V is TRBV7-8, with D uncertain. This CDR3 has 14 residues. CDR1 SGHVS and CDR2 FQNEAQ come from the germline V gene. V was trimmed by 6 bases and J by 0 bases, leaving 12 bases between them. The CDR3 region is CASSLQQASYEQYF. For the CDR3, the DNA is TGTGCCAGCAGTCTACAGCAAGCCTCCTACGAGCAGTACTTC.

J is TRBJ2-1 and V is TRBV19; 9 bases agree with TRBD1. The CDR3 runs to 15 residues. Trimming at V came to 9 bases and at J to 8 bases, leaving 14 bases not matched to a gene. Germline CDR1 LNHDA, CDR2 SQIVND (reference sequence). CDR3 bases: TGTGCCAGGGAGAAATGGGACAGGGACGACGATGAGCAGTTCTTC. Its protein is CAREKWDRDDDEQFF.

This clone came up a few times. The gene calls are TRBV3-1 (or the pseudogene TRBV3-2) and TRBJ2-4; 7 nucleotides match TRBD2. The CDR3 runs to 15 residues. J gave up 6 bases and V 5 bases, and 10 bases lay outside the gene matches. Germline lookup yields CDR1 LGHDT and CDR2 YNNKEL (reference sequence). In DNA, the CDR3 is TGTGCCAGCAGCTCGAGCGGGGCTGGCCCAAACATTCAGTACTTC. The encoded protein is CASSSSGAGPNIQYF.

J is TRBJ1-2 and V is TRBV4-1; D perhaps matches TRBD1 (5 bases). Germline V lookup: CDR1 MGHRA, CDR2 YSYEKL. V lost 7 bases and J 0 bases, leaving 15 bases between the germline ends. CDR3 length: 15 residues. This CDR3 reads CASTGGVQTNYGYTF. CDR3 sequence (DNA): TGCGCCAGCACCGGGGGGGTCCAGACTAACTATGGCTACACCTTC.

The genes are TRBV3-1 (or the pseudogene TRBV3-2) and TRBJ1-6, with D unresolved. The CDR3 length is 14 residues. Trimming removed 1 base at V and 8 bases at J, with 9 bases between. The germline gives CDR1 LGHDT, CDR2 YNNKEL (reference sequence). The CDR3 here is CASSQAQIHSPLHF. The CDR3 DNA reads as TGTGCCAGCAGCCAAGCCCAGATTCATTCACCCCTCCACTTT.

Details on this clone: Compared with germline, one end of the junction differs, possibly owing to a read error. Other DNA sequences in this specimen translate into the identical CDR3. The CDR3 DNA sequence: TGTGCCAGCAGTTACACCCACAGGGACGTCTCCTACGAGCAGTACTTT. Protein sequence: CASSYTHRDVSYEQYF. The chain joins TRBV6-5 to TRBJ2-7; a possible D gene is TRBD1 (6 bases). The CDR3 is 16 residues long. Germline CDR1 is MNHEY and CDR2 is SVGAGI.

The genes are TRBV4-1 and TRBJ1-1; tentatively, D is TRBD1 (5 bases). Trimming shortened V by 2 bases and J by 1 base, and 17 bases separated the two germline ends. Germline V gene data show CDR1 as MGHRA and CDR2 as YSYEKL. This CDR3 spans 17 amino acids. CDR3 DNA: TGCGCCAGCAGCCAAATTTTTACGGGGGAGAAGAACACTGAAGCTTTCTTT. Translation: CASSQIFTGEKNTEAFF.

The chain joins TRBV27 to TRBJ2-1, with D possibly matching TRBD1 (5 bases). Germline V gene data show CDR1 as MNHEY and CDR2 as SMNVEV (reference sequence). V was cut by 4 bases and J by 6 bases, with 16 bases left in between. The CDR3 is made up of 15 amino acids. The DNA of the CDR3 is TGTGCCAGCAGTTACACCAGGGCGATGTCCAATGAGCAGTTCTTC. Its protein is CASSYTRAMSNEQFF.

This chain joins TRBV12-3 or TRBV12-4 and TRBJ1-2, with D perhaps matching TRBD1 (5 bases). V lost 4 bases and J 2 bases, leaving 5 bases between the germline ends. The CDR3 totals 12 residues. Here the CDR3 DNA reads TGTGCCAGCAGTTCAGGGAACTATGGCTACACCTTC. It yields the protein CASSSGNYGYTF.

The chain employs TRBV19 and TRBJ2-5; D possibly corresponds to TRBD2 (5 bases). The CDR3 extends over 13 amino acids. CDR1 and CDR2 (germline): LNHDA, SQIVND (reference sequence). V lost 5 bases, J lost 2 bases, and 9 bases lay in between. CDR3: CASSWRAQETQYF. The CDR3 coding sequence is TGTGCCAGTAGTTGGCGGGCTCAAGAGACCCAGTACTTC.

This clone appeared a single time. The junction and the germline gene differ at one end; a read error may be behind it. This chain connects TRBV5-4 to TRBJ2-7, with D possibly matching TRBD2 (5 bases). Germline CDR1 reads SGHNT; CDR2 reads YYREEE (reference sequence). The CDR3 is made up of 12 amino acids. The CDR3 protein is CASSTARDSLSF. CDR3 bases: TGTGCCAGCAGTACCGCCCGGGATTCTCTTAGTTTC.

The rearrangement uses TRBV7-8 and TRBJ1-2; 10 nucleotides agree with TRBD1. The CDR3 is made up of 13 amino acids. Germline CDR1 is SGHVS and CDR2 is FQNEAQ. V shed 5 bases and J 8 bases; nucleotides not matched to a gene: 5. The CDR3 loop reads CASSGDRGRGYTF. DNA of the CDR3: TGTGCCAGCAGCGGCGACAGGGGGCGAGGCTACACCTTC.

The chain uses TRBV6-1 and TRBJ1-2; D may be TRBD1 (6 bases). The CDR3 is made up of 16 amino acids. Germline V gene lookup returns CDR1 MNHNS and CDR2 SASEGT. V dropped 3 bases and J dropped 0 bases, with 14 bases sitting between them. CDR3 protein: CASSDFRTVSNYGYTF. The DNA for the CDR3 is TGTGCCAGCAGTGACTTCAGGACAGTATCTAACTATGGCTACACCTTC.

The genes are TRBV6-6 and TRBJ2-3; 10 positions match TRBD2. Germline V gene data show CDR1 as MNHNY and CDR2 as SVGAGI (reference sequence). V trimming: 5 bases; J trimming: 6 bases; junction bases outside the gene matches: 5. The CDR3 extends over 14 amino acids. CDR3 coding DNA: TGTGCCAGCAGTACCGGGACTAGCGTTGATACGCAGTATTTT. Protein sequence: CASSTGTSVDTQYF.

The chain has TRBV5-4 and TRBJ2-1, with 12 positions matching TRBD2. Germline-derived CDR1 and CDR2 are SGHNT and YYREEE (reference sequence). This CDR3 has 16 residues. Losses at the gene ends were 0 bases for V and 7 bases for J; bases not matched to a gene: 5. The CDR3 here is CASSLELAGGRNEQFF. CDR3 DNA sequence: TGTGCCAGCAGCTTGGAACTAGCGGGGGGTCGAAATGAGCAGTTCTTC.

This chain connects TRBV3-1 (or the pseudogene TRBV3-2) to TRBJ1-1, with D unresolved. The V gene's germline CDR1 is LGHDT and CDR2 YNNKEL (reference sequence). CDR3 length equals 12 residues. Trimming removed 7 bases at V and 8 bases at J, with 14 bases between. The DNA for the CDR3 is TGTGCCAGCACACTCCGAGGGATAGAAGCTTTCTTT. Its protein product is CASTLRGIEAFF.

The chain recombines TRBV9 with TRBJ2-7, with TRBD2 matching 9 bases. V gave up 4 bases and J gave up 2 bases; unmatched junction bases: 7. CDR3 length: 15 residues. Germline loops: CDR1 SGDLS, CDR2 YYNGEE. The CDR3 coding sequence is TGTGCCAGCAGCCCGGGGACTAGCCTGACCTACGAGCAGTACTTC. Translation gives CASSPGTSLTYEQYF.